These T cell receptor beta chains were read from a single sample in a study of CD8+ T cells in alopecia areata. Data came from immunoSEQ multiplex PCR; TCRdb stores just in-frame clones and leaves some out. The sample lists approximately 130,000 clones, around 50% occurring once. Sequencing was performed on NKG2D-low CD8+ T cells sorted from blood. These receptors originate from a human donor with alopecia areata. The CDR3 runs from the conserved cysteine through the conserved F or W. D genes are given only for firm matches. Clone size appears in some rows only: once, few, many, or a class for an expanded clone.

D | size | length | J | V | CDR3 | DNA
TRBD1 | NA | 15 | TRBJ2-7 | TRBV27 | CASSPETGNSYEQYF | TGTGCCAGCAGTCCCGAGACAGGGAACTCCTACGAGCAGTACTTC
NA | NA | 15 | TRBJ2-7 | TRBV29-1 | CSVEDSAGREYEQYF | TGCAGCGTTGAAGATAGCGCGGGCAGGGAATACGAGCAGTACTTC
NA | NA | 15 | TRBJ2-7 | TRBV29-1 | CSVALPGLTSYEQYF | TGCAGCGTTGCTCTTCCCGGACTGACCTCCTACGAGCAGTACTTC
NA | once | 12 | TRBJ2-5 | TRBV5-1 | CASSEGYETQYF | TGCGCCAGCAGTGAGGGATACGAGACCCAGTACTTC
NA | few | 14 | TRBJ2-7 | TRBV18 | CASSPGELSYEQYF | TGTGCCAGCTCACCAGGCGAACTCTCCTACGAGCAGTACTTC
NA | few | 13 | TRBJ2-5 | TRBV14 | CASSPTSLETQYF | TGTGCCAGCAGCCCCACATCTTTGGAGACCCAGTACTTC
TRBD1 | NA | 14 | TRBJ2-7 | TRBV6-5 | CASSPGQGWDEQYF | TGTGCCAGCAGTCCGGGACAGGGATGGGACGAGCAGTACTTC
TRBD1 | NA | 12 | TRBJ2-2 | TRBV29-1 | CSGTGETGELFF | TGCAGCGGCACAGGGGAAACCGGGGAGCTGTTTTTT
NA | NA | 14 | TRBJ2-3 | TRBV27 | CASSLSLGTDTQYF | TGTGCCAGCAGCTTATCTTTAGGGACAGATACGCAGTATTTT
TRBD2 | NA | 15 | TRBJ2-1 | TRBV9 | CASSVVGTSGYEQFF | TGTGCCAGCAGCGTAGTTGGGACTAGCGGGTATGAGCAGTTCTTC
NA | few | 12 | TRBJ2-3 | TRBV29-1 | CSVEVGTDTQYF | TGCAGCGTTGAGGTCGGCACAGATACGCAGTATTTT
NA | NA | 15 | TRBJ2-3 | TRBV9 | CASTFGGGPTDTQYF | TGTGCCAGCACCTTCGGTGGGGGGCCCACAGATACGCAGTATTTT
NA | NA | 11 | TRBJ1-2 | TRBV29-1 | CSVDGAYGYTF | TGCAGCGTTGATGGGGCCTATGGCTACACCTTC
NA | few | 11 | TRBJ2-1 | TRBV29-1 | CSGLGDNEQFF | TGCAGCGGCCTGGGAGACAATGAGCAGTTCTTC
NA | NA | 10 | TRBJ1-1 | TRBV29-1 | CSVTTTEAFF | TGCAGCGTTACAACCACTGAAGCCTTCTTT
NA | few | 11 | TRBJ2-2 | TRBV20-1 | CSALNTGELFF | TGCAGTGCTCTAAACACCGGGGAGCTGTTTTTT
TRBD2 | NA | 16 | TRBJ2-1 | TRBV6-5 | CASSYSGAGGGNEQFF | TGTGCCAGCAGTTACTCAGGAGCGGGAGGCGGCAATGAGCAGTTCTTC
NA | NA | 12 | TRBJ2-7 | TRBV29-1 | CSVEELPYEQYF | TGCAGCGTTGAAGAACTTCCCTACGAGCAGTACTTC
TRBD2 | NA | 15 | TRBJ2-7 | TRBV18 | CASSPPVAGAYEQYF | TGTGCCAGCTCACCACCTGTAGCGGGAGCCTACGAGCAGTACTTC
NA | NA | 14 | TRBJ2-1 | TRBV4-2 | CASSQEGLSNEQFF | TGTGCCAGCAGCCAAGAAGGCCTTTCGAATGAGCAGTTCTTC
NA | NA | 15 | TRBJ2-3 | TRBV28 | CASSSLAGSTDTQYF | TGTGCCAGCAGCTCCCTAGCAGGAAGCACAGATACGCAGTATTTT
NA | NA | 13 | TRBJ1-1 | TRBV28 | CASSSRQYTEAFF | TGTGCCAGCAGTTCACGACAGTACACTGAAGCTTTCTTT
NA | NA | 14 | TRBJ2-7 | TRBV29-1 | CSVEDQDSPYEQYF | TGCAGCGTTGAAGATCAAGACAGTCCCTACGAGCAGTACTTC
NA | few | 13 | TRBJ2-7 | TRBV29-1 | CSVGTGSTMGQYF | TGCAGCGTGGGTACCGGGAGTACAATGGGGCAGTACTTC
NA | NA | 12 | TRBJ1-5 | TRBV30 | CACGQGNQPQHF | TGTGCCTGCGGCCAGGGGAATCAGCCCCAGCATTTT
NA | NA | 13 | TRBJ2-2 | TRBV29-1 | CSGRQGRAGELFF | TGCAGCGGGAGACAGGGGAGGGCCGGGGAGCTGTTTTTT
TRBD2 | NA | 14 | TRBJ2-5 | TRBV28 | CASSQLAYQETQYF | TGTGCCAGCAGTCAACTAGCGTATCAAGAGACCCAGTACTTC
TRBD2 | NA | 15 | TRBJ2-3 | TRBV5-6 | CASSLGLADTGGQYF | TGTGCCAGCAGCTTGGGACTAGCGGACACGGGGGGGCAGTATTTT
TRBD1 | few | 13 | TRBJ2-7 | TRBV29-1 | CSVDTGVSYEQYF | TGCAGCGTTGATACAGGGGTATCCTACGAGCAGTACTTC
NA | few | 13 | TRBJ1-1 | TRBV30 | CAWSVTTNTEAFF | TGTGCCTGGAGTGTGACTACAAACACTGAAGCTTTCTTT
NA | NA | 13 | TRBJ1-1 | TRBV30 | CAWSVLGPTEAFF | TGTGCCTGGAGTGTGCTGGGCCCCACTGAAGCTTTCTTT
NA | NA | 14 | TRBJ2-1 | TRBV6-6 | CASSPGSSYNEQFF | TGTGCCAGCAGTCCCGGGAGCTCCTACAATGAGCAGTTCTTC
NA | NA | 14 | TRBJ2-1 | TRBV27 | CASSSQSQQGRQFF | TGTGCCAGCAGTTCGCAATCGCAACAGGGACGGCAGTTCTTC
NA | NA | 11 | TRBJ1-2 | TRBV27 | CASSSGLGYTF | TGTGCCAGCAGTTCCGGACTCGGCTACACCTTC
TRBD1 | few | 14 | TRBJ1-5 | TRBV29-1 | CSVSGGGSNQPQHF | TGCAGCGTTTCAGGGGGCGGGAGCAATCAGCCCCAGCATTTT
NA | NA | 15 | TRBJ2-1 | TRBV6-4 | CASSLNSGTNNEQFF | TGTGCCAGCAGCCTTAATAGCGGAACTAACAATGAGCAGTTCTTC
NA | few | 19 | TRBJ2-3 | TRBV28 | CASSSQIPGQTGLTDTQYF | TGTGCCAGCAGTTCGCAGATTCCGGGACAAACCGGGCTCACAGATACGCAGTATTTT
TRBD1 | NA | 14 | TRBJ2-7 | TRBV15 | CATSRRGGQHEQYF | TGTGCCACCAGCAGACGAGGGGGCCAGCACGAGCAGTACTTC
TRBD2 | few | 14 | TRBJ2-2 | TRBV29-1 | CSAERGGHTGELFF | TGCAGCGCCGAGCGGGGGGGCCACACCGGGGAGCTGTTTTTT
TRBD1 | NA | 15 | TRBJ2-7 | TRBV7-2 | CASSSWTGAQGEQYF | TGTGCCAGCAGCTCCTGGACAGGGGCGCAGGGCGAGCAGTACTTC
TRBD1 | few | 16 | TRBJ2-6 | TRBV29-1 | CSVLGTGGSGANVLTF | TGCAGCGTTCTTGGGACAGGGGGCTCCGGGGCCAACGTCCTGACTTTC
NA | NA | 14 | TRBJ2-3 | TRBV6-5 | CASSYDRSTDTQYF | TGTGCCAGCAGTTACGACAGAAGCACAGATACGCAGTATTTT
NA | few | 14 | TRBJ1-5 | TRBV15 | CATSTRSGGQPQHF | TGTGCCACCAGCACCCGTTCGGGTGGACAGCCCCAGCATTTT
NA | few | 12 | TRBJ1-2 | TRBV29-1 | CSVEGGDYGYTF | TGCAGCGTTGAAGGGGGAGACTATGGCTACACCTTC
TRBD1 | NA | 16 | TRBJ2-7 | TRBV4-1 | CASSQDMGQGFDEQYF | TGCGCCAGCAGCCAAGATATGGGACAGGGGTTTGACGAGCAGTACTTC
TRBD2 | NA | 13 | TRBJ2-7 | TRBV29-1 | CSAASGPSYEQYF | TGCAGCGCCGCTAGCGGGCCTTCCTACGAGCAGTACTTC
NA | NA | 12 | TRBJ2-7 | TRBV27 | CASSLVGQKQYF | TGTGCCAGCAGTTTAGTGGGTCAGAAGCAGTACTTC
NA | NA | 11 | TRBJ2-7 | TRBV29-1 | CSVEGGDEQYF | TGCAGCGTAGAAGGAGGGGACGAGCAGTACTTC
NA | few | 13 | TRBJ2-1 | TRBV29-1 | CSVERAPANEQFF | TGCAGCGTTGAACGGGCCCCGGCGAATGAGCAGTTCTTC
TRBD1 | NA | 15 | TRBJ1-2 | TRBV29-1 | CSVVTGQGVEYGYTF | TGCAGCGTAGTAACGGGACAGGGGGTCGAGTATGGCTACACCTTC
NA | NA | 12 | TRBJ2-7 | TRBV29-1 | CSVEESPYEQYF | TGCAGCGTTGAAGAATCGCCCTACGAGCAGTACTTC
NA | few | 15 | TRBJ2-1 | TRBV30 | CAWSSGGVDYNEQFF | TGTGCCTGGAGTTCAGGGGGGGTGGACTACAATGAGCAGTTCTTC
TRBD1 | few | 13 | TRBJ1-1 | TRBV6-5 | CASAGQPNTEAFF | TGTGCCAGCGCGGGACAGCCGAACACTGAAGCTTTCTTT
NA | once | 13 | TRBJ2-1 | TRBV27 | CASSLGGGNEQFF | TGTGCCAGCAGTTTAGGAGGAGGGAATGAGCAGTTCTTC